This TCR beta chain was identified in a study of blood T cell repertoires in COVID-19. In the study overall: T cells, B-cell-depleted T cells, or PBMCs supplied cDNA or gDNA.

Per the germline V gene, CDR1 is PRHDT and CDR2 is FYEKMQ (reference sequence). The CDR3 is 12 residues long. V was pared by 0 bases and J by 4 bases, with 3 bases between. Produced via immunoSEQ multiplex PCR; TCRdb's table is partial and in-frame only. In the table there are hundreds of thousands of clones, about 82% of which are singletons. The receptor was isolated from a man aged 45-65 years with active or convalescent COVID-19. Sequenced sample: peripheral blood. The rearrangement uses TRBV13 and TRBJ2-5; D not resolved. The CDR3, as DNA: TGTGCCAGCAGCTTAGGGGCAGAGACCCAGTACTTC. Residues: CASSLGAETQYF.